The 22 T cell receptor beta chains listed next were all sequenced from one sample in a study of STAT5B mutations in CD4+ large granular lymphocyte leukemia. Clones were read by immunoSEQ multiplex PCR, and TCRdb kept only the in-frame ones, dropping some. There are about 3,500 clones in the sample; over 75% occur only once, and under 3% lies in the top ten. The specimen was CD4+ T cells from blood buffy coats. The receptors originated from a human donor in good health.

This clone occurred a few times. The V call is TRBV7-9, the J call TRBJ1-1; perhaps TRBD1 as D (5 bases). The CDR3 consists of 14 residues. V was clipped by 5 bases and J by 3 bases, with 13 bases between them. Germline CDR1 and CDR2: SEHNR and FQNEAQ (reference sequence). CDR3 in amino acids: CASSHRQRDTEAFF. For the CDR3, the DNA is TGTGCCAGCAGCCATCGACAGAGGGACACTGAAGCTTTCTTT. The entire variable domain, with the rest obtained from reference TRBV7-9 and TRBJ1-1, is as follows: DTGVSQNPRHKITKRGQNVTFRCDPISEHNRLYWYRQTLGQGPEFLTYFQNEAQLEKSRLLSDRFSAERPKGSFSTLEIQRTEQGDSAMYLCASSHRQRDTEAFFGQGTRLTVV.

The chain carries TRBV29-1 and TRBJ1-5, with 10 bases matching TRBD1. The CDR3 contains 14 residues. The trim removed 3 bases at V and 5 bases at J, leaving 4 bases unmatched. Germline V gene lookup returns CDR1 SQVTM and CDR2 ANQGSEA. The CDR3 nucleotides read TGCAGCGTTGAGAGCGGGACAGGGGATCAGCCCCAGCATTTT. Translation: CSVESGTGDQPQHF. Full variable domain (missing parts from reference TRBV29-1 and TRBJ1-5): SAVISQKPSRDICQRGTSLTIQCQVDSQVTMMFWYRQQPGQSLTLIATANQGSEATYESGFVIDKFPISRPNLTFSTLTVSNMSPEDSSIYLCSVESGTGDQPQHFGDGTRLSIL.

This clone has just a few counts. The chain joins TRBV6-6 to TRBJ2-2; D is ambiguous. CDR1 and CDR2 from the germline V gene are MNHNY and SVGAGI (reference sequence). Trimming shortened V by 4 bases and J by 6 bases, and 6 bases separated the two germline ends. This CDR3 comprises 12 residues. This CDR3 is CASSSSPGELFF. CDR3 bases: TGTGCCAGCAGTTCGAGTCCCGGGGAGCTGTTTTTT.

This chain joins TRBV10-3 and TRBJ2-7; 9 bases align to TRBD1. The ends lost 0 bases at V and 3 bases at J; junction bases unmatched: 9. Germline V gene sequence: CDR1 ENHRY, CDR2 SYGVKD. The CDR3 totals 17 residues. The CDR3 region is CAISESDRDRVIYEQYF. DNA for the CDR3: TGTGCCATCAGTGAGTCAGACCGGGACAGGGTCATCTACGAGCAGTACTTC.

The V and J genes are TRBV7-8 and TRBJ1-5; no reliable D call. Looked up from germline, CDR1 is SGHVS and CDR2 is FQNEAQ. The CDR3 is made up of 16 amino acids. V lost 1 base and J lost 6, with 16 bases in between. The CDR3 reads CASSLEAPTPSQPQHF. In DNA, the CDR3 is TGTGCCAGCAGCTTAGAGGCCCCGACCCCCTCTCAGCCCCAGCATTTT.

This clone was detected only once. This chain connects TRBV9 to TRBJ1-1; D unresolved. The germline CDR1 and CDR2 sequences are SGDLS and YYNGEE. The CDR3 covers 14 residues. The V and J ends lost 0 bases and 7 bases respectively, with 13 bases between them. The CDR3 region is CASSVGGSGGEAFF. Written as DNA, the CDR3 is TGTGCCAGCAGCGTAGGGGGATCAGGAGGTGAAGCTTTCTTT.

The genes are TRBV5-4 and TRBJ2-7; D call uncertain. The germline V and J ends were trimmed by 1 base and 2 bases, with 7 bases remaining between them. Germline loops: CDR1 SGHNT, CDR2 YYREEE (reference sequence). The CDR3 consists of 13 residues. The CDR3 region is CASSLYGTYEQYF. The CDR3 nucleotides are TGTGCCAGCAGCTTGTACGGAACCTACGAGCAGTACTTC.

With regard to this clone: An end of the junction differs from the germline gene, which may be a read error. The rearrangement links TRBV28 to TRBJ2-3, with 10 bases aligning to TRBD2. In germline, CDR1 is MDHEN, CDR2 SYDVKM. The CDR3 consists of 16 residues. CDR3 amino acids: CASSLYASGSRDTQYF. CDR3 sequence (DNA): TGTGCCAGCAGTTTATACGCTAGCGGGAGCAGAGATACGCAGTATTTT.

V and J are TRBV5-1 and TRBJ2-5, with D possibly TRBD1 on 7 matching bases. The CDR3 is 14 amino acids. The germline gives CDR1 SGHRS, CDR2 YFSETQ. Deletions cut 4 bases from V and 5 bases from J, with 15 bases between. CDR3 nucleotides: TGCGCCAGCAGCCTTCAGGGGGGAGCTGAGACCCAGTACTTC. Encoded protein: CASSLQGGAETQYF.

V is TRBV11-2 and J is TRBJ2-7; D gene ambiguous. This CDR3 contains 13 residues. The V gene lost 3 bases and the J gene lost 0 bases, with 6 bases spanning the gap. Germline assignment: CDR1 SGHAT and CDR2 FQNNGV. For the CDR3, the DNA is TGTGCCAGCAGCTTTGGGTTCTCCTACGAGCAGTACTTC. Its protein product is CASSFGFSYEQYF.

This chain uses TRBV6-1 with TRBJ2-7, with 9 bases fitting TRBD1. Germline CDR1 reads MNHNS; CDR2 reads SASEGT. The CDR3 loop spans 15 amino acids. V lost 6 bases, J lost 3 bases, and 9 bases stayed unmatched. The CDR3 coding sequence is TGTGCCAGCAGCCCCCTTCCGGGACAGGGCTACGAGCAGTACTTC. As protein: CASSPLPGQGYEQYF.

J is TRBJ2-3 and V is TRBV7-8, with 11 bases aligning to TRBD2. From germline, CDR1 is SGHVS and CDR2 FQNEAQ. This CDR3 region has 16 residues. V shed 5 bases and J 0 bases; nucleotides not matched to a gene: 4. Written as DNA, the CDR3 is TGTGCCAGCAGCCCCCGGACTAGCGGGAGCACAGATACGCAGTATTTT. The encoded protein is CASSPRTSGSTDTQYF.

The chain couples TRBV19 to TRBJ2-2, with D uncertain. The CDR3 is made up of 12 amino acids. The V gene's germline CDR1 is LNHDA and CDR2 SQIVND (reference sequence). V gave up 3 bases and J gave up 5 bases, with 4 bases separating them. CDR3 in amino acids: CASSMRTGELFF. In DNA form, the CDR3 reads TGTGCCAGTAGTATGAGGACCGGGGAGCTGTTTTTT. Variable domain in full (rest from reference TRBV19 and TRBJ2-2): DGGITQSPKYLFRKEGQNVTLSCEQNLNHDAMYWYRQDPGQGLRLIYYSQIVNDFQKGDIAEGYSVSREKKESFPLTVTSAQKNPTAFYLCASSMRTGELFFGEGSRLTVL.

J is TRBJ2-7 and V is TRBV28; no firm D call. V dropped 1 base and J dropped 2 bases, with 9 bases sitting between them. Germline assignment: CDR1 MDHEN and CDR2 SYDVKM. The CDR3 covers 14 residues. The CDR3 coding sequence is TGTGCCAGCAGTTTATTGTCTGACCCCTACGAGCAGTACTTC. Translating it yields CASSLLSDPYEQYF.

This clone was picked up one time. Germline is not matched at one junction end, which may reflect a read error. CDR3 sequence (DNA): TGTACCAGCGCCCGAGGAAGCTCCGGGGAGCTGTTTTTT. Amino acid sequence: CTSARGSSGELFF. The chain combines TRBV27 with TRBJ2-2, with D unclear. Germline V gene lookup returns CDR1 MNHEY and CDR2 SMNVEV (reference sequence). The CDR3 contains 13 residues.

The DNA for the CDR3 is TGTGCCAGCAGTTTACTAACTCGCCTCAGCTCCTACAATGAGCAGTTCTTC. Amino acid sequence: CASSLLTRLSSYNEQFF. V gene TRBV27 combines with J gene TRBJ2-1; D gene unclear. The length of the CDR3 is 17 residues. Germline CDR1 reads MNHEY; CDR2 reads SMNVEV (reference sequence). The germline V and J ends were trimmed by 2 bases and 0 bases, with 14 bases remaining between them.

As DNA, the CDR3 is TGTGCCAGCAGCCAGGGAATCACTGAAGCTTTCTTT. This codes for CASSQGITEAFF. The V call is TRBV28, the J call TRBJ1-1; possibly TRBD1 for D (5 bases). In germline, CDR1 is MDHEN, CDR2 SYDVKM. This CDR3 comprises 12 residues. The V end lost 6 bases, the J end lost 4 bases, and 9 bases lay between the germline ends.

This clone was detected a few times. The CDR3, as DNA: TGTGCCAGCAGCTCGACGGACAGGGTGAACACTGAAGCTTTCTTT. Its protein is CASSSTDRVNTEAFF. The chain joins TRBV7-9 to TRBJ1-1; 8 bases line up with TRBD1. With 4 bases clipped from V and 0 bases from J, the junction kept 4 bases outside the gene matches. This CDR3 is built from 15 residues. CDR1 and CDR2 (germline): SEHNR, FQNEAQ (reference sequence).

This clone has more than one count but fewer than ten. The J gene is TRBJ2-7, the V gene TRBV27; the D is unclear. Between the trimmed V and J ends, which lost 5 bases and 2 bases, there was a span of 10 bases. This CDR3 contains 13 residues. Looked up from germline, CDR1 is MNHEY and CDR2 is SMNVEV (reference sequence). Here the CDR3 DNA reads TGTGCCAGCAGTCGTACTGGGACCTACGAGCAGTACTTC. As protein: CASSRTGTYEQYF.

The DNA for the CDR3 is TGTGCCAGCAGCCTTCCCTCGGGGGCTAGCACAGATACGCAGTATTTT. Translated, it gives CASSLPSGASTDTQYF. The chain combines TRBV5-4 with TRBJ2-3; tentatively, D is TRBD1 or TRBD2 (6 bases each). Germline loops: CDR1 SGHNT, CDR2 YYREEE (reference sequence). This CDR3 has 16 amino acids. With 4 bases removed from V and 0 bases from J, the gap between germline ends came to 15 bases. Together with reference TRBV5-4 and TRBJ2-3, the CDR3 gives the full variable domain: ETGVTQSPTHLIKTRGQQVTLRCSSQSGHNTVSWYQQALGQGPQFIFQYYREEENGRGNFPPRFSGLQFPNYSSELNVNALELDDSALYLCASSLPSGASTDTQYFGPGTRLTVL.

This clone was counted a single time. The CDR3 sequence is CASDRGTNTGELFF. Written as DNA, the CDR3 is TGTGCCAGCGACAGGGGTACGAACACCGGGGAGCTGTTTTTT. This chain links TRBV19 with TRBJ2-2, with 8 bases lining up with TRBD1. Per germline, CDR1 LNHDA and CDR2 SQIVND (reference sequence). Trimming took 9 bases from V and 0 from J; bases not matched to a gene: 3. CDR3 length: 14 amino acids.

This clone was detected only a few times. The genes are TRBV6-1 and TRBJ2-7, with 8 bases aligning to TRBD2. V lost 4 bases to trimming and J lost 1 base; unmatched junction nucleotides: 6. The CDR3 has 15 amino acids. Germline V gene data show CDR1 as MNHNS and CDR2 as SASEGT. This chain's CDR3 is CASSGTSGSSYEQYF. In nucleotides, the CDR3 is TGTGCCAGCAGTGGTACTAGCGGATCGTCCTACGAGCAGTACTTC.